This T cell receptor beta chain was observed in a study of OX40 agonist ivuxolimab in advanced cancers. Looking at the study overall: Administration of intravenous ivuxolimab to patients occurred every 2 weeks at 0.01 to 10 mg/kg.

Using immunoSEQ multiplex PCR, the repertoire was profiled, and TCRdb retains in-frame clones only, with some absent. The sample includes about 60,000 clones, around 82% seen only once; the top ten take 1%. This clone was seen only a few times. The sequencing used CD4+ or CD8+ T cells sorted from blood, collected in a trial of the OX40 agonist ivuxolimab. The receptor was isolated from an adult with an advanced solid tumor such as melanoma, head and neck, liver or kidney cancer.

CDR3 bases: TGTGCCAGCAGTGACCTCGGCAGGGCATCATACATTCAGTACTTC. It encodes CASSDLGRASYIQYF. The chain combines TRBV2 with TRBJ2-4, with a possible D match to TRBD1 (5 bases). From germline, CDR1 is SNHLY and CDR2 FYNNEI. The V and J ends lost 3 bases and 8 bases respectively, with 17 bases between them. The CDR3 spans 15 residues.